The 23 T cell receptor beta chains below come from one sample, sequenced in a study of blood T cell repertoires in COVID-19. Some clones are missing from TCRdb's copy, which holds only in-frame ones; the method was immunoSEQ multiplex PCR. This table holds approximately 350,000 clones, around nine tenths found once. The sequenced material came from peripheral blood. Every receptor here comes from a young woman who had recovered from COVID-19.

The chain recombines TRBV27 with TRBJ2-7; TRBD1 matches 7 bases. The CDR3 sequence is 14 residues long. J lost 2 bases, V lost 6 bases, and 7 bases had no gene match. CDR1 is MNHEY, CDR2 SMNVEV, per germline (reference sequence). The CDR3 region has the DNA TGTGCCAGCAGCCCCGGGACAGCTACCTACGAGCAGTACGTC. It specifies CASSPGTATYEQYV.

The DNA of the CDR3 is TGCGCCAGCAGTCAAGGCCGATCGAACACCGGGGAGCTGTTTTTT. Translating gives CASSQGRSNTGELFF. V gene TRBV23-1 combines with J gene TRBJ2-2; D is ambiguous. TRBV23-1 is assigned to the ORF class and has an uncertain function. V was clipped by 2 bases and J by 0 bases, with 7 bases between them. The CDR3 is made up of 15 amino acids.

This clone was found once. This sequence joins TRBV6-2 or TRBV6-3 and TRBJ2-7, with D unclear. This CDR3 is 14 amino acids long. Per the germline V gene, CDR1 is MNHEY and CDR2 is SVGEGT. Deletions cut 5 bases from V and 5 bases from J, with 16 bases between. CDR3 sequence: CASSPPYSRDEQYV. Written as DNA, the CDR3 is TGTGCCAGCAGTCCGCCTTATAGTCGGGACGAGCAGTACGTC.

The chain employs TRBV6-2 or TRBV6-3 and TRBJ1-2, with D maybe TRBD1 (5 bases). V lost 5 bases, J lost 8 bases, and 18 bases lay in between. The CDR3 has 14 amino acids. Germline assignment: CDR1 MNHEY and CDR2 SVGEGT. This chain's CDR3 is CASSARENSRGYTF. The CDR3 region has the DNA TGTGCCAGCAGTGCCAGGGAAAACTCGAGGGGCTACACCTTC.

This sequence joins TRBV2 and TRBJ2-3, with D unclear. The germline V gene encodes CDR1 SNHLY and CDR2 FYNNEI. Trimming cost V 8 bases and J 6 bases, with 9 bases left between them. This CDR3 is 11 amino acids long. The chain's CDR3 is CASDLRDTQYF. CDR3 DNA sequence: TGTGCCAGCGATTTGCGGGATACGCAGTATTTT.

The genes are TRBV10-2 and TRBJ2-1; perhaps TRBD2 as D (6 bases). CDR3 length: 14 amino acids. V was pared by 3 bases and J by 10 bases, with 16 bases between. Germline loops: CDR1 WSHSY, CDR2 SAAADI. CDR3 DNA sequence: TGCGCCAGCAGTGAACTAGCAGAACTAAGGGAGCAGTTCTTC. The encoded protein is CASSELAELREQFF.

This chain links TRBV19 with TRBJ2-5; possible D gene TRBD1, 7 bases. Per germline, CDR1 LNHDA and CDR2 SQIVND (reference sequence). Trimming took off 9 bases at V and 6 bases at J, with 23 bases between the two ends. The CDR3 sequence is 15 residues long. The DNA for the CDR3 is TGTGCCAGCCACCAGGGGGGAACACAGGGGCAGACCCAGTACTTC. Encoded protein: CASHQGGTQGQTQYF.

This rearrangement joins TRBV19 to TRBJ2-5; 12 nucleotides match TRBD2. The trim removed 3 bases at V and 5 bases at J, leaving 13 bases unmatched. The CDR3 is made up of 18 amino acids. Germline assignment: CDR1 LNHDA and CDR2 SQIVND (reference sequence). The CDR3 nucleotides are TGTGCCAGTAGTATGAGACTAGCGGGGGCCACAACCCAGGAGACCCAGTACTTC. Its translation: CASSMRLAGATTQETQYF.

Here the CDR3 reads CASSPLGTGVTGELFF. Here the CDR3 DNA reads TGTGCCAGCAGTCCACTCGGGACAGGGGTGACCGGGGAGCTGTTTTTT. The rearrangement links TRBV27 to TRBJ2-2, with 10 bases that match TRBD1. The CDR3 is 16 residues long. Germline loops: CDR1 MNHEY, CDR2 SMNVEV (reference sequence). With V trimmed by 5 bases and J by 5 bases, 8 bases remained unmatched.

The chain carries TRBV29-1 and TRBJ2-5, with no clear D. The ends were cut back, 2 bases at V and 1 base at J, with 26 bases in the middle. The CDR3 covers 19 residues. Germline V CDR1 and CDR2: SQVTM, ANQGSEA. CDR3 DNA sequence: TGCAGCGTTGAACCCCGGTCAAATCTCAAGTGGTCCTTCCAAGAGACCCAGTACTTC. This codes for CSVEPRSNLKWSFQETQYF.

The CDR3 sequence is CASSQVGRNSPLHF. The CDR3 DNA reads TGCGCCAGCAGCCAAGTGGGGAGGAATTCACCCCTCCACTTT. The chain joins TRBV4-3 to TRBJ1-6; D is unresolved. The CDR3 has 14 amino acids. Germline V gene sequence: CDR1 LGHNA, CDR2 YSLEER. V was cut by 1 base and J by 7 bases, with 8 bases left in between.

This clone has just one count. The chain combines TRBV6-5 with TRBJ2-3; TRBD2 agrees at 7 bases. With V trimmed by 6 bases and J by 3 bases, 6 bases remained unmatched. Germline CDR1 reads MNHEY; CDR2 reads SVGAGI. The CDR3 contains 14 residues. This CDR3 is CASSGREETDTQYF. The CDR3 bases are TGTGCCAGCAGCGGTCGGGAGGAAACAGATACGCAGTATTTT.

J is TRBJ2-1 and V is TRBV4-3, with 7 bases lining up with TRBD1. J gave up 6 bases and V 0 bases, and 5 bases lay outside the gene matches. Germline lookup yields CDR1 LGHNA and CDR2 YSLEER. CDR3 size: 15 residues. The CDR3 region is CASSQDGTGVNEQFF. The DNA of the CDR3 is TGCGCCAGCAGCCAAGATGGAACAGGGGTCAATGAGCAGTTCTTC.

The chain uses TRBV3-1 (or the pseudogene TRBV3-2) and TRBJ2-1; D possibly corresponds to TRBD2 (5 bases). V was shortened by 4 bases and J by 7 bases, with 14 bases between the two germline ends. CDR1 is LGHDT, CDR2 YNNKEL, per germline (reference sequence). The CDR3 length is 14 residues. As DNA, the CDR3 is TGTGCCAGCAGCCGATGGGAGTCCGGGAATGAGCAGTTCTTC. This translates into CASSRWESGNEQFF.

In this sample, this clone turned up once. A read error may produce the germline difference seen at one junction end. This chain uses TRBV11-3 with TRBJ2-2; D uncertain. This CDR3 is 14 amino acids long. Germline CDR1 and CDR2: SGHNT and YENEEA. The CDR3 protein is CATSRTANTGELFF. CDR3 nucleotide sequence: TGTGCCACCAGCCGTACAGCGAACACCGGGGAGCTGTTTTTT.

This chain links TRBV27 with TRBJ1-1, with D possibly TRBD1 on 5 matching bases. V was trimmed by 4 bases and J by 6 bases, leaving 12 bases between them. Germline V gene data show CDR1 as MNHEY and CDR2 as SMNVEV (reference sequence). The CDR3 consists of 13 residues. In DNA, the CDR3 is TGTGCCAGCAGTTCGGGGGAAGGGGCTGAAGCTTTCTTT. This sequence encodes CASSSGEGAEAFF.

The chain couples TRBV7-8 to TRBJ1-1; D is unclear. Germline V gives CDR1 SGHVS, CDR2 FQNEAQ. The CDR3 runs 15 residues. Trimming stripped 4 bases from V and 8 bases from J, with 20 bases between. Written as DNA, the CDR3 is TGTGCCAGCAGCTCCTCTCGCCTTGGAGGGCACGAAGCTTTCTTT. This gives the protein CASSSSRLGGHEAFF.

This CDR3 is CASRPVNLGAFF. DNA of the CDR3: TGTGCCAGCAGACCGGTGAACCTAGGAGCTTTCTTT. This rearrangement joins TRBV6-6 to TRBJ1-1; no reliable D call. This CDR3 spans 12 amino acids. Per the germline V gene, CDR1 is MNHNY and CDR2 is SVGAGI (reference sequence). V shed 6 bases and J shed 10 bases, with 15 bases lying between them.

CDR3 in amino acids: CASSLDLGRAYEQYV. The CDR3 coding sequence is TGCGCCAGCAGCTTGGATCTCGGGAGAGCCTACGAGCAGTACGTC. The V gene is TRBV5-1, the J gene TRBJ2-7, with D possibly TRBD2 on 6 matching bases. The CDR3 consists of 15 residues. The germline CDR1 and CDR2 sequences are SGHRS and YFSETQ. V lost 0 bases and J 2 bases, leaving 12 bases between the germline ends.

The genes are TRBV5-6 and TRBJ2-7, with D perhaps TRBD1 (6 bases). From germline, CDR1 is SGHDT and CDR2 YYEEEE. The CDR3 consists of 12 residues. The V and J ends lost 7 bases and 5 bases respectively, with 13 bases between them. Here the CDR3 DNA reads TGTGCCAGCGGCATACAGGGAGACGAGCAGTACGTC. The encoded protein is CASGIQGDEQYV.

The chain recombines TRBV9 with TRBJ1-1, with D perhaps matching TRBD1 (6 bases). The CDR3 has 14 residues. V was clipped by 0 bases and J by 4 bases, with 10 bases between them. Germline V gene sequence: CDR1 SGDLS, CDR2 YYNGEE. The CDR3 loop reads CASSVGQGSTEAFF. DNA for the CDR3: TGTGCCAGCAGCGTAGGGCAGGGGTCCACTGAAGCTTTCTTT.

The genes are TRBV2 and TRBJ2-6; 7 bases are shared with TRBD1. This CDR3 spans 16 amino acids. Per germline, CDR1 SNHLY and CDR2 FYNNEI. The ends lost 6 bases at V and 0 bases at J; junction bases unmatched: 5. CDR3 coding DNA: TGTGCCAGCAGCGGTGACAGGGCCTCTGGGGCCAACGTCCTGACTTTC. Translating it yields CASSGDRASGANVLTF.

This chain links TRBV4-1 with TRBJ2-2, with D perhaps matching TRBD2 (5 bases). The germline gives CDR1 MGHRA, CDR2 YSYEKL. This CDR3 region has 19 residues. Deletions cut 0 bases from V and 0 bases from J, with 17 bases between. CDR3 sequence: CASSQDLAKVLANTGELFF. The CDR3 DNA is TGCGCCAGCAGCCAAGATTTAGCGAAGGTTCTCGCGAACACCGGGGAGCTGTTTTTT.